This TCR beta chain originates from a study of T-cell reconstitution after alpha-beta-depleted transplantation in children. CDR3 size: 14 residues. V was trimmed by 6 bases and J by 0 bases, leaving 12 bases between them. CDR1 is DFQATT, CDR2 SNEGSKA, per germline (reference sequence). The TCRbeta library incorporated unique molecular identifiers. TCRdb reprocessed the PCR reads via MiXCR and lists one record per CDR3 protein. This table holds approximately 640,000 distinct CDR3 sequences, around 17% found once. This clonotype was found many times. The clonotype comes from a human donor who donated a stem cell graft to a child with acute myeloid leukemia. This chain joins TRBV20-1 and TRBJ2-4; D is perhaps TRBD2 (5 bases). The sample was PBMCs from the stem cell graft donor, taken from the stem cell graft. The CDR3 bases are TGCAGTGCCCCGGACTCTTTAGCCAAAAACATTCAGTACTTC. Translating it yields CSAPDSLAKNIQYF.